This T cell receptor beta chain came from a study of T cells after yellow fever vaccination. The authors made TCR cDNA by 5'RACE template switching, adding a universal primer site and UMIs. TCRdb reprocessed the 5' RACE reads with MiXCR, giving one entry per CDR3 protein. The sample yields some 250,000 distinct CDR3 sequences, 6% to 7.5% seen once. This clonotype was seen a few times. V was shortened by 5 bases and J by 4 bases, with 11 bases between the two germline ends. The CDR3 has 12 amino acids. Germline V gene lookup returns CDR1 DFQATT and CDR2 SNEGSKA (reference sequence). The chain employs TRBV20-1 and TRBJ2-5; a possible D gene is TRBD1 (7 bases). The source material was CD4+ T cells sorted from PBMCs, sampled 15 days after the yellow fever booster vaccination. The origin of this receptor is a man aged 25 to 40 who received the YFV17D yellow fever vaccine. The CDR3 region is CSAGGTVETQYF. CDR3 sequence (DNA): TGCAGTGCTGGAGGGACAGTAGAGACCCAGTACTTC.